These 5 T cell receptor beta chains were all obtained from the same sample, sequenced in a study of a mutant IDH1 vaccine in newly diagnosed glioma. Stated time point: baseline, week 1 (first vaccination visit). The treatment is: pre-vaccination baseline after standard-of-care therapy. This table comes from immunoSEQ multiplex PCR, and its TCRdb copy is limited to in-frame clones, with some not included. The sample includes 55,000 to 70,000 clones, 70% to 90% of them seen just once. The sample here was PBMCs, taken from a glioma patient treated with radiotherapy, temozolomide or both. All receptors come from a man aged 25-45 years with glioma.

This clone was detected once. The V and J genes are TRBV9 and TRBJ1-2; no definite D call. The CDR3 runs to 14 residues. Germline V gives CDR1 SGDLS, CDR2 YYNGEE. The germline V and J ends were trimmed by 0 bases and 3 bases, with 9 bases remaining between them. The CDR3 DNA sequence: TGTGCCAGCAGCGTAGCGGTCATCGACTATGGCTACACCTTC. Its translation is CASSVAVIDYGYTF.

The V call is TRBV18, the J call TRBJ1-1; 9 positions match TRBD1. V shed 0 bases and J 0 bases; nucleotides not matched to a gene: 2. CDR3 length equals 16 residues. Germline lookup yields CDR1 KGHSH and CDR2 LQKENI. As DNA, the CDR3 is TGTGCCAGCTCACCACCGGGACAGGGTATGAACACTGAAGCTTTCTTT. Translated: CASSPPGQGMNTEAFF.

The chain is built from TRBV5-1 and TRBJ2-5; 7 bases are a match to TRBD1. The J segment lost 3 bases and the V segment lost 3 bases, leaving 2 bases of the junction unmatched. The germline V gene has CDR1 SGHRS and CDR2 YFSETQ. CDR3 length: 13 residues. CDR3: CASSSGTEETQYF. CDR3 DNA sequence: TGCGCCAGCAGCTCCGGGACAGAAGAGACCCAGTACTTC.

V gene TRBV25-1 combines with J gene TRBJ2-5, with D uncertain. The CDR3 runs to 17 residues. Germline CDR1 reads MGHDK; CDR2 reads SYGVNS. V lost 3 bases and J lost 0, with 17 bases in between. CDR3 sequence reads: CASSEPGPLSYQETQYF. CDR3 nucleotide sequence: TGTGCCAGCAGTGAGCCCGGACCTCTCTCCTACCAAGAGACCCAGTACTTC.

The V and J genes are TRBV7-8 and TRBJ2-5; 9 bases fit TRBD2. J lost 3 bases, V lost 1 base, and 3 bases had no gene match. The CDR3 has 15 residues. Germline values: CDR1 SGHVS, CDR2 FQNEAQ. The CDR3 is CASSLGVAGEETQYF. CDR3 DNA sequence: TGTGCCAGCAGCTTAGGGGTAGCGGGGGAAGAGACCCAGTACTTC.